This paragraph covers one T cell receptor beta chain sequence. The target antigen is unknown. This sample is part of a study of immune characteristics of hereditary and idiopathic chronic pancreatitis. Patients having total pancreatectomy with islet autotransplantation provided the chronic pancreatitis pancreas tissue. TCRdb keeps only in-frame clones here, not all; method: immunoSEQ multiplex PCR. Seen here are more than 8,500 clones, around 79% observed once, and the top ten hold 14%. Study results and limitations: Patients with more severe chronic pancreatitis had more productive TCR rearrangements.

CDR3 size: 13 residues. V gave up 6 bases and J gave up 0 bases, with 7 bases separating them. CDR1 and CDR2 from the germline V gene are SGHTA and FQGTGA. The specimen sequenced was pancreas tissue with idiopathic chronic pancreatitis. V and J are TRBV7-3 and TRBJ2-3; D unclear. The clonotype originates from a human donor with chronic pancreatitis. The CDR3 coding sequence is TGTGCCAGCAGGCAGAGTAGCACAGATACGCAGTATTTT. Its protein product is CASRQSSTDTQYF.